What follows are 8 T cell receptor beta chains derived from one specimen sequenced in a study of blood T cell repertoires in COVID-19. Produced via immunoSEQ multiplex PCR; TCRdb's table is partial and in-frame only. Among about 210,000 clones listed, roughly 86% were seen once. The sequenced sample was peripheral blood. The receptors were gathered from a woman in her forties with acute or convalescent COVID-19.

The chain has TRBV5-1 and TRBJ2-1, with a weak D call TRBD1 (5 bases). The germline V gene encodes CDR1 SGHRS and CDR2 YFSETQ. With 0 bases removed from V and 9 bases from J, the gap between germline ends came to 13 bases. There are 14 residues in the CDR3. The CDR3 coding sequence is TGCGCCAGCAGCTTGGTGCCAGGGTATGGTGAGCAGTTCTTC. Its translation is CASSLVPGYGEQFF.

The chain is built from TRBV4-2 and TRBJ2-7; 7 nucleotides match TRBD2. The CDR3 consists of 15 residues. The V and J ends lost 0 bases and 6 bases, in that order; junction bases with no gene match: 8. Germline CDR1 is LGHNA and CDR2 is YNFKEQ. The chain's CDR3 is CASSQEREGFSEQYF. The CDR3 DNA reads TGTGCCAGCAGCCAAGAGAGGGAGGGCTTCTCCGAGCAGTACTTC.

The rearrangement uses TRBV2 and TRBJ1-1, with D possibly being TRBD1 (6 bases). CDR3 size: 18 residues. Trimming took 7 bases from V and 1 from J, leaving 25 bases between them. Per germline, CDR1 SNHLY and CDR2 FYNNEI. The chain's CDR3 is CASKGEGSGITRNTEAFF. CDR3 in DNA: TGTGCCAGCAAGGGGGAGGGGAGTGGGATCACTCGGAACACTGAAGCTTTCTTT. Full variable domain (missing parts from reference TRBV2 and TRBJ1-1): EPEVTQTPSHQVTQMGQEVILRCVPISNHLYFYWYRQILGQKVEFLVSFYNNEISEKSEIFDDQFSVERPDGSNFTLKIRSTKLEDSAMYFCASKGEGSGITRNTEAFFGQGTRLTVV.

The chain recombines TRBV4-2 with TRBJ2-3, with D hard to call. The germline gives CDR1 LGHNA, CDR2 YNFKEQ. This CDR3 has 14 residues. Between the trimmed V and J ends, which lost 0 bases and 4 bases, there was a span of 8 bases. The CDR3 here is CASSQDMLSDTQYF. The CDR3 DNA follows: TGTGCCAGCAGCCAAGATATGTTATCAGATACGCAGTATTTT.

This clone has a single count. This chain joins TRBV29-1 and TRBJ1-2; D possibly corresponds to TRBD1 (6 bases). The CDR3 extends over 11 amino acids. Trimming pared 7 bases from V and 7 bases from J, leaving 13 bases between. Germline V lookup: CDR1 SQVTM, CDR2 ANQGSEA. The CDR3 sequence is CSADRKTGYTF. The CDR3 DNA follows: TGCAGCGCCGACAGGAAAACTGGCTACACCTTC.

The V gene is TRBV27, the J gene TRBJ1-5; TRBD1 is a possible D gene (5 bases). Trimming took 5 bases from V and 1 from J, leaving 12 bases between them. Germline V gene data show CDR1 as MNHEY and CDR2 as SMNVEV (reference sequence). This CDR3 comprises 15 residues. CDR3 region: CASSSWGESNQPQHF. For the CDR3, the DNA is TGTGCCAGCAGTAGCTGGGGGGAAAGCAATCAGCCCCAGCATTTT.

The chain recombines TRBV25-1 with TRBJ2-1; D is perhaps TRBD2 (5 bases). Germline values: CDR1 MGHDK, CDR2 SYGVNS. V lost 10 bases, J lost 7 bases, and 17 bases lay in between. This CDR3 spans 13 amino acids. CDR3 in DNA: TGTGCCACCACATTAGGGAGTTCAAATGAGCAGTTCTTC. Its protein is CATTLGSSNEQFF.

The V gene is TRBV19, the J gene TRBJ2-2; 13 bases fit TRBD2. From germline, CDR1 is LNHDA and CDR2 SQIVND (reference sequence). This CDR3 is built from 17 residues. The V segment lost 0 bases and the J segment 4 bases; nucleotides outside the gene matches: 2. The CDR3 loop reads CASSIDTSGRVTGELFF. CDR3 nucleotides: TGTGCCAGTAGTATAGATACTAGCGGGAGGGTCACCGGGGAGCTGTTTTTT.